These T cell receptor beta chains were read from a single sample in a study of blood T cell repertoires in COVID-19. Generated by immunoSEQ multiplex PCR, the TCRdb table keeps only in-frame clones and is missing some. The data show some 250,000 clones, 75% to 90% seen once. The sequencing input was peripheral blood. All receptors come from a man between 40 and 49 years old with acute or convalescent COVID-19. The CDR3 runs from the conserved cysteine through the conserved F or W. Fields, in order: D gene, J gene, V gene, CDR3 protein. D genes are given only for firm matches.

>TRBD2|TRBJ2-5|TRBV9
CASSVGRLEREGMETQYF
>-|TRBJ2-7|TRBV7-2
CASSAMDNPTYEQYF
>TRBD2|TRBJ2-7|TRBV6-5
CASFGTSAPYEQYF
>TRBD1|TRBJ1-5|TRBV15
CATRGRTGFHQPQHF
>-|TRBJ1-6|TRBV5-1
CASRDSGPPGNSPLHF
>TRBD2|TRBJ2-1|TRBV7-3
CASSLTSGAYNEQFF
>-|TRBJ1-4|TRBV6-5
CAPTTLSRGDKLFF
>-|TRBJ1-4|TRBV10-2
CASRKGANEKLFF
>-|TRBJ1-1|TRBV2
CASSEESWGGEAFF
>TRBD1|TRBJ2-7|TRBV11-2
CASSLGDRVEEQYF
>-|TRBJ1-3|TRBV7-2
CASSFRDKPGNTIYF
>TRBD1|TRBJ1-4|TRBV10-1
CASSDGTVNEKLFF
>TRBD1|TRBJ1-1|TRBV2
CASRSRTGGSEAFF
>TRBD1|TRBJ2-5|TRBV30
CAWSGTGGLETQYF
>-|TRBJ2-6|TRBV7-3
CASNSDGFSSGANVLTF
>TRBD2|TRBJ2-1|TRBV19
CASSIYSGRGDEQFF
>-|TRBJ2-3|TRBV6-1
CASSEVGVVASDTQYF
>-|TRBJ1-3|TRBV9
CASSAQGNSGNTIYF
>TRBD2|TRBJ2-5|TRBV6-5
CASSTREGLQTQYF
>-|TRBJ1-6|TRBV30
CAWWGQSYNSPLHF
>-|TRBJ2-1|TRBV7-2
CASSQQNQYYNEQFF
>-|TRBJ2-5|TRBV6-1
CASSEAWREGRETQYF
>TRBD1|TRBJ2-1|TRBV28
CASSSINHRGDWVFF
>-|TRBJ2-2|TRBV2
CASRTQGNTGELFF
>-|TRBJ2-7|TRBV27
CASSLAGSASYEQYF
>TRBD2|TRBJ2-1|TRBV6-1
CASSGLRLAVTIEQFF
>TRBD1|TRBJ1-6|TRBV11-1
CASSSGTGRSPLHF
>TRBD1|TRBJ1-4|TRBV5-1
CASSAMTGQQKLFF
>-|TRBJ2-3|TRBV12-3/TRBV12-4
CASSFSDTQYF
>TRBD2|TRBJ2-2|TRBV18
CASSPLTSRTGELFF
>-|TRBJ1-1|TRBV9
CASSVVGGTNTEAFF
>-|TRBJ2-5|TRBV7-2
CASSFGAQETQYF
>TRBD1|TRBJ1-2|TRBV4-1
CASSHPRGTGIESGYTF
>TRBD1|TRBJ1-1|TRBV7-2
CASSETGGRDTEAFF
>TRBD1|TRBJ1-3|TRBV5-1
CASSLGQATSGNTIYF
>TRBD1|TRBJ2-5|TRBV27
CASSSSLTGEETQYF
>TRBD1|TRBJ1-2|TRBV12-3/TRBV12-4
CASSSTGDGYTF
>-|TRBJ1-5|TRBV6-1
CASSELGGPAQHF